Listed below are T cell receptor beta chains from one sample, sequenced in a study of T cells after yellow fever vaccination. MiXCR, applied by TCRdb to the 5' RACE reads, yields one record per CDR3 protein. The data hold about 260,000 distinct CDR3 sequences, with 5.2% observed a single time. Sequenced here: CD4+ T cells sorted from PBMCs, sampled on the day of the yellow fever booster vaccination. These receptors came from a man aged 18 to 35 who received the YFV17D yellow fever vaccine. Each CDR3 is given with its conserved first and last residue. The D gene is left open where the match is weak. Where a row states a size, it is once, few, many or the class of an expanded clone; other rows omit it.

j_call v_call d_call clone_size cdr3_nt cdr3_aa
TRBJ1-2 TRBV5-1 - few TGCGCCAGCAGCTTGGCAGGAATTAACTATGGCTACACCTTC CASSLAGINYGYTF
TRBJ1-5 TRBV9 - many TGTGCCAGCAGCGTTGACCTGAATCAGCCCCAGCATTTT CASSVDLNQPQHF
TRBJ2-2 TRBV12-3/TRBV12-4 - many TGTGCCAGCGATGCCGGGCCCTATTCCACCGGGGAGCTGTTTTTT CASDAGPYSTGELFF
TRBJ1-2 TRBV5-4 - many TGTGCCAGCAGCCCCACCGGACAGAACTATGGCTACACCTTC CASSPTGQNYGYTF
TRBJ2-3 TRBV28 TRBD2 many TGTGCCAGCAGTACGGCCGCGGGGGGCAGCACAGATACGCAGTATTTT CASSTAAGGSTDTQYF
TRBJ2-4 TRBV28 - few TGTGCCAGCAGAAACCCGCCAAACATTCAGTACTTC CASRNPPNIQYF
TRBJ1-2 TRBV28 - few TGTGCCAGCAGTTTCCGGGGGGTCTATGGCTACACCTTC CASSFRGVYGYTF
TRBJ2-1 TRBV15 - many TGTGCCACCAGCAGAGATCGGGATGAGCAGTTCTTC CATSRDRDEQFF
TRBJ1-1 TRBV20-1 - many TGCAGTGCTAGCCCTGAAGCTTTCTTT CSASPEAFF
TRBJ1-1 TRBV3-1 - many TGTGCCAGCAGCCAAGAAGGGGGGAACACTGAAGCTTTCTTT CASSQEGGNTEAFF
TRBJ2-3 TRBV11-2 - - TGTGCCAGCAGCTTAATAGGAATTAGCCTAGATACGCAGTATTTT CASSLIGISLDTQYF
TRBJ2-3 TRBV5-1 - few TGCGCCAGCAGCTTGGAATCCCACAGAACTAGCACAGATACGCAGTATTTT CASSLESHRTSTDTQYF
TRBJ2-3 TRBV5-1 - many TGCGCCAGCAGCGCGGCCCTAGCAACAGATACGCAGTATTTT CASSAALATDTQYF
TRBJ2-5 TRBV7-2 TRBD2 few TGTGCCAGCAGCTTACTCGAGAGGGTAGGACTAGGGTTACAAGAGCCCCAGTACTTC CASSLLERVGLGLQEPQYF
TRBJ2-1 TRBV4-3 - many TGCGCCAGCAGGTACAGGGCCAACTCCTACAATGAGCAGTTCTTC CASRYRANSYNEQFF
TRBJ2-2 TRBV21-1 - - TGTGCCAGCAGCAAAGAAAATTCAGGACTCAATCCCAACACCGGGGAGCTGTTTTTT CASSKENSGLNPNTGELFF
TRBJ1-5 TRBV12-3/TRBV12-4 - - TGTGCCAGCAGTTTAGGTGACAATCAGCCCCAGCATTTT CASSLGDNQPQHF
TRBJ1-5 TRBV20-1 - few TGCAGTGCTAGAGATCGGCGGGGCAATCAGCCCCAGCATTTT CSARDRRGNQPQHF
TRBJ1-2 TRBV6-5 TRBD1 few TGTGCCAGCAGCACCCTCAGGGGGGCGGGCTATGGCTACACCTTC CASSTLRGAGYGYTF
TRBJ2-5 TRBV12-3/TRBV12-4 - many TGTGCCAGCAGTTCCCCTATGGAGACCCAGTACTTC CASSSPMETQYF
TRBJ1-6 TRBV5-4 TRBD1 - TGTGCCAGCAGCAGGTCGACAGGGGGGGATTCACCCCTCCACTTT CASSRSTGGDSPLHF
TRBJ2-2 TRBV3-1 - many TGTGCCAGCAGCCAAGGCCTAGTGAGGGCCGGGGAGCTGTTTTTT CASSQGLVRAGELFF
TRBJ1-2 TRBV2 - many TGTGCCAGCAGTGATTCGGCTTACTATGGCTACACCTTC CASSDSAYYGYTF
TRBJ2-1 TRBV7-9 TRBD2 few TGTGCCAGCAGCCCGAGGGGTAGCGGGGGTGGAAATGAGCAGTTCTTC CASSPRGSGGGNEQFF
TRBJ1-2 TRBV7-9 - - TGTGCCAGCAGCCCCCTTAGTGGTGGCTACACCTTC CASSPLSGGYTF
TRBJ2-7 TRBV6-2/TRBV6-3 - - TGTGCCAGCAGTTCGTACAGGGTATTGGGACCTTACGAGCAGTACTTC CASSSYRVLGPYEQYF
TRBJ2-2 TRBV4-1 TRBD1 many TGCGCCAGCAGCCAAGTACGGGACAGGCACACCGGGGAGCTGTTTTTT CASSQVRDRHTGELFF
TRBJ2-1 TRBV5-1 - many TGCGCCAGCAGCTCCGCCTGGGGGAATGAGCAGTTCTTC CASSSAWGNEQFF
TRBJ2-2 TRBV7-9 - - TGTGCCAGCAGCTCGATACAGGGGAACACCGGGGAGCTGTTTTTT CASSSIQGNTGELFF
TRBJ2-7 TRBV5-1 TRBD2 - TGCGCCAGCAGCGAACTAGCGGGGGGTTACGAGCAGTACTTC CASSELAGGYEQYF
TRBJ2-3 TRBV7-2 - few TGTGCCAGCAGCCCGGAAGTGGATCCGGGGGGCACAGATACGCAGTATTTT CASSPEVDPGGTDTQYF
TRBJ2-7 TRBV27 - - TGTGCCAGCAGTTCCGCGTCCTACGAGCAGTACTTC CASSSASYEQYF
TRBJ2-2 TRBV7-3 - many TGTGCCAGCAGCCTCGGCCCGACCGGGGAGCTGTTTTTT CASSLGPTGELFF
TRBJ2-5 TRBV30 - many TGTGCCTGGAGTGTCCCCGAGACCCAGTACTTC CAWSVPETQYF
TRBJ2-5 TRBV10-3 TRBD2 - TGTGCCATCAGTGACGACGGACTAGCGGGGGTTACGTACCAAGAGACCCAGTACTTC CAISDDGLAGVTYQETQYF
TRBJ2-7 TRBV7-2 - many TGTGCCAGCAGCTTCGCAGGCTCCTACGAGCAGTACTTC CASSFAGSYEQYF